This is a list of T cell receptor beta chains from one sample in a study of T cell responses to AZD1222 COVID-19 vaccine. Generated by immunoSEQ multiplex PCR, the TCRdb table keeps only in-frame clones and is missing some. The profile shows around 110,000 clones, 85% to 95% of them singletons. The sample consisted of peripheral blood, taken on day 0 of AZD1222 vaccination. The receptors derive from an adult in good health. Each CDR3 is given with its conserved first and last residue. A D gene is named only where the DNA matches it firmly. Size is omitted from some rows. Given values are once, few, many or a class for expanded clones.

d_gene: NA
abundance: NA
v_gene: TRBV5-4
j_gene: TRBJ1-2
CDR3nt: TGTGCCAGCAGCTTGGCCCTCAGGACAGACTATGGCTACACCTTC
CDR3aa: CASSLALRTDYGYTF

d_gene: NA
abundance: NA
v_gene: TRBV4-1
j_gene: TRBJ1-5
CDR3nt: TGCGCCAGCAGCCATGCGGGAGGGAATCAGCCCCAGCATTTT
CDR3aa: CASSHAGGNQPQHF

d_gene: NA
abundance: NA
v_gene: TRBV6-5
j_gene: TRBJ1-3
CDR3nt: TGTGCCAGCAGTTTTCGGGCCATCTCTGGAAACACCATATATTTT
CDR3aa: CASSFRAISGNTIYF

d_gene: NA
abundance: NA
v_gene: TRBV4-1
j_gene: TRBJ1-1
CDR3nt: TGCGCCAGCAGCCAATTCGAAAGAACTTTCTTT
CDR3aa: CASSQFERTFF

d_gene: NA
abundance: NA
v_gene: TRBV5-1
j_gene: TRBJ1-1
CDR3nt: TGCGCCAGCAGCTCGGGGGAGGGTGGGATGAACACTGAAGCTTTCTTT
CDR3aa: CASSSGEGGMNTEAFF

d_gene: TRBD2
abundance: NA
v_gene: TRBV28
j_gene: TRBJ2-3
CDR3nt: TGTGCCAGCATAGCGGGAGGGCGAGATACGCAGTATTTT
CDR3aa: CASIAGGRDTQYF

d_gene: TRBD1
abundance: few
v_gene: TRBV28
j_gene: TRBJ1-5
CDR3nt: TGTGCCAGCAGTTCGGGGGGACAGGGTTTAGGGTTGCTATGGCATTTT
CDR3aa: CASSSGGQGLGLLWHF

d_gene: TRBD2
abundance: NA
v_gene: TRBV13
j_gene: TRBJ2-3
CDR3nt: TGTGCCAGCAGCCCGGGACTAGCGGGAGCGGCAGATACGCAGTATTTT
CDR3aa: CASSPGLAGAADTQYF

d_gene: NA
abundance: NA
v_gene: TRBV27
j_gene: TRBJ1-6
CDR3nt: TGTGCCAGCAGTTTATGGGCGGAGGGGTTGGCCCTCCACTTT
CDR3aa: CASSLWAEGLALHF

d_gene: TRBD2
abundance: NA
v_gene: TRBV25-1
j_gene: TRBJ2-1
CDR3nt: TGTGCCAGCAGTGAGGGGGGACTAGGATTTCCCAATGAGCAGTTCTTC
CDR3aa: CASSEGGLGFPNEQFF

d_gene: NA
abundance: NA
v_gene: TRBV10-3
j_gene: TRBJ1-2
CDR3nt: TGTGCCACCCCACCGTCCGGTAGTGGCTACACCTTC
CDR3aa: CATPPSGSGYTF

d_gene: NA
abundance: NA
v_gene: TRBV5-1
j_gene: TRBJ2-7
CDR3nt: TGCGCCAGCAGCCCGGAGACGGTAGACTACGAGCAGTACTTC
CDR3aa: CASSPETVDYEQYF

d_gene: TRBD1
abundance: NA
v_gene: TRBV3-1/TRBV3-2
j_gene: TRBJ1-2
CDR3nt: TGTGCCAGCAGCCGAGGGTTGGGACAGGGGCGGCACTATGGCTACACCTTC
CDR3aa: CASSRGLGQGRHYGYTF

d_gene: NA
abundance: NA
v_gene: TRBV18
j_gene: TRBJ2-1
CDR3nt: TGTGCCAGCTCACCTCGGACAGTCAACAATGAGCAGTTCTTC
CDR3aa: CASSPRTVNNEQFF

d_gene: TRBD1
abundance: few
v_gene: TRBV30
j_gene: TRBJ2-7
CDR3nt: TGTGCCTGGAGTACCCGGACAGGACAGGAGTACTTC
CDR3aa: CAWSTRTGQEYF

d_gene: TRBD2
abundance: NA
v_gene: TRBV11-2
j_gene: TRBJ2-5
CDR3nt: TGTGCCAGCAGCTTAGCACTAGCGGGGGGAGAGACCCAGTACTTC
CDR3aa: CASSLALAGGETQYF

d_gene: NA
abundance: NA
v_gene: TRBV28
j_gene: TRBJ1-4
CDR3nt: TGTGCCAGCAGCCCTTATTCGGGCTTTAGTGAAAAACTGTTTTTT
CDR3aa: CASSPYSGFSEKLFF